This T cell receptor beta chain was profiled in a study of blood T cell repertoires in COVID-19. Study-wide context: Italy, Spain and the United States were the sources of the convalescent and acute COVID-19 samples.

Methods used by the authors: Amplification of reference gene primers provided the estimated nucleated cell counts. Produced via immunoSEQ multiplex PCR; TCRdb's table is partial and in-frame only. V and J calls and clone size follow that table, whereas D and trimming were derived from the DNA. The sample lists a few hundred thousand clones, roughly 87% occurring once. The origin of this receptor is a young man with acute COVID-19. The specimen was PBMCs or T cells enriched from blood (not recorded which).

The CDR3 here is CASRLGQNTEAFF. The DNA of the CDR3 is TGCGCCAGCAGGCTAGGACAGAACACTGAAGCTTTCTTT. J is TRBJ1-1 and V is TRBV5-1, with a weak D call TRBD1 (5 bases). This CDR3 is built from 13 residues. Germline V gene lookup returns CDR1 SGHRS and CDR2 YFSETQ. With 5 bases removed from V and 1 base from J, the gap between germline ends came to 9 bases.